A single TCR beta chain is shown here with its context. The sample belongs to a study of blood T cell repertoires in COVID-19. About the study: Acute and convalescent COVID-19 specimens originated in the United States, Italy and Spain.

Per the original methods: Amplification with reference gene primers provided the estimates of nucleated cell counts. TCRdb's table, derived via immunoSEQ multiplex PCR, lists solely in-frame clones and lacks some. Clone size and V and J calls were adopted from that table, with D and trimming inferred from the DNA. This sample has over 300,000 clones, with around 83% found just once. The V segment lost 6 bases and the J segment 1 base; nucleotides outside the gene matches: 7. Germline CDR1 and CDR2: MNHEY and SVGEGT. The CDR3 is 15 residues long. The sequenced sample was peripheral blood. This receptor was identified in a woman between 50 and 59 years old with acute or convalescent COVID-19. The chain carries TRBV6-2 or TRBV6-3 and TRBJ1-1; 8 bases are shared with TRBD1. CDR3 coding DNA: TGTGCCAGCAGCCTGACAGGGGCCGGGAACACTGAAGCTTTCTTT. Protein: CASSLTGAGNTEAFF.